These T cell receptor beta chains were read from a single sample in a study of blood T cell repertoires in COVID-19. The table came from immunoSEQ multiplex PCR; TCRdb's copy has only in-frame clones and leaves some out. The sample has approximately 37,000 clones; roughly 88% are singletons. The sequencing input was peripheral blood. Receptors were obtained from a woman aged 70-85 years with acute or convalescent COVID-19. The CDR3 runs from the conserved cysteine through the conserved F or W. Fields, in order: D gene, V gene, J gene, clone size, CDR3 DNA, CDR3 protein. The D gene is left open where the match is weak. Not every row has a clone size; where given, it reads once, few, many or a size class.

.	TRBV11-3	TRBJ2-5	few	TGTGCCAGCAGCTCCTACAGGTTGCTGGAGACCCAGTACTTC	CASSSYRLLETQYF
TRBD1	TRBV5-4	TRBJ2-5	.	TGTGCCAGCAGCCGGACAGGGTTGGAGACCCAGTACTTC	CASSRTGLETQYF
.	TRBV11-3	TRBJ1-3	.	TGTGCCAGCAGCTCCCTCTTCTCCTCAGGCGGAAACACCATATATTTT	CASSSLFSSGGNTIYF
.	TRBV4-1	TRBJ2-5	.	TGCGCCAGCAGCCAAGGGTTCAGGGCCCGGGAGACCCAGTACTTC	CASSQGFRARETQYF
TRBD1	TRBV2	TRBJ2-5	.	TGTGCCAGCAGAGCCACAGGGGGCCGGGAGACCCAGTACTTC	CASRATGGRETQYF
TRBD1	TRBV2	TRBJ2-2	once	TGTGCCAGCAGACCCGGGACAGCGAACACCGGGGAGCTGTTTTTT	CASRPGTANTGELFF
.	TRBV30	TRBJ2-1	.	TGTGCCTGGAGTGTACGGTCAGCGGGTGAGCAGTTCTTC	CAWSVRSAGEQFF
TRBD2	TRBV19	TRBJ2-3	.	TGTGCCAGTAGTAATCGAGGACTAGCGGGGACAGATACGCAGTATTTT	CASSNRGLAGTDTQYF
.	TRBV7-2	TRBJ2-1	.	TGTGCCAGCAGCTTATTAATCGTCGTTAGCTCCTACAATGAGCAGTTCTTC	CASSLLIVVSSYNEQFF
.	TRBV5-5	TRBJ2-4	.	TGTGCCAGCAGCTTGGCCAACCCGACAAGAGCCAAAAACATTCAGTACTTC	CASSLANPTRAKNIQYF
.	TRBV7-2	TRBJ1-1	.	TGTGCCAGCAGCTTAAGCGGTGGAGGGACTGAAGCTTTCTTT	CASSLSGGGTEAFF
.	TRBV6-6	TRBJ1-4	.	TGTGCCAGCAGAACTGGGACCGGGGGAAATGAAAAACTGTTTTTT	CASRTGTGGNEKLFF
.	TRBV15	TRBJ1-4	.	TGTGCCACCAGCAGAGAGGTGGGAGGGGAAAAACTGTTTTTT	CATSREVGGEKLFF
TRBD2	TRBV11-2	TRBJ2-1	.	TGTGCCAGCAGCCCAGGGCTAGCGGGGGCCTACAATGAGCAGTTCTTC	CASSPGLAGAYNEQFF
TRBD1	TRBV7-9	TRBJ2-5	.	TGTGCCAGCAGCCCGGCCGGGACAGAAGAGACCCAGTACTTC	CASSPAGTEETQYF
.	TRBV7-2	TRBJ2-3	.	TGTGCCAGCAGCTTAGCGGGGGCGATTTTGGATACGCAGTATTTT	CASSLAGAILDTQYF
.	TRBV11-3	TRBJ1-1	.	TGTGCCAGCAGCTTAGTGCCGGACACTGAAGCTTTCTTT	CASSLVPDTEAFF
.	TRBV6-5	TRBJ1-2	.	TGTGCCAGCAGTCGTATGTATGGCTACACCTTC	CASSRMYGYTF
.	TRBV18	TRBJ2-5	.	TGTGCCAGCTCTCTTGGACAGAAAGAGACCCAGTACTTC	CASSLGQKETQYF
.	TRBV10-3	TRBJ2-6	.	TGTGCCATCAGTGATTCAACGGGCTCTGGGGCCAACGTCCTGACTTTC	CAISDSTGSGANVLTF
TRBD2	TRBV2	TRBJ2-3	.	TGTGCCAGCAGTGATCGACTAGCGGTAGATACGCAGTATTTT	CASSDRLAVDTQYF
TRBD2	TRBV6-2/TRBV6-3	TRBJ2-3	.	TGTGCCAGCAGTCTAGCGGGGGGGCTTAATACGCAGTATTTT	CASSLAGGLNTQYF
.	TRBV18	TRBJ1-1	.	TGTGCCAGCTCACCACAGGGGGACACTGAAGCTTTCTTT	CASSPQGDTEAFF
.	TRBV20-1	TRBJ1-2	.	TGCAGTGCTAAGCGAGGCTACACCTTC	CSAKRGYTF
.	TRBV18	TRBJ1-5	.	TGTGCCAGCTCTCGACAGGAGAATCAGCCCCAGCATTTT	CASSRQENQPQHF
.	TRBV24-1	TRBJ2-1	few	TGTGCCACCAGTGACTCGGAGGTCACTGACGCTTTCTTC	CATSDSEVTDAFF
.	TRBV6-5	TRBJ1-4	.	TGTGCCAGCAGTTACGAAGGGGCGCCTAATGAAAAACTGTTTTTT	CASSYEGAPNEKLFF
.	TRBV9	TRBJ1-3	.	TGTGCCAGCAGCCCTTCCGTCGTCCTCTCTGGAAACACCATATATTTT	CASSPSVVLSGNTIYF
.	TRBV10-3	TRBJ1-1	.	TGTGCCATCAGTGAGTCACTACGGCAGGGTCTTTCTGAAGCTTTCTTT	CAISESLRQGLSEAFF
.	TRBV6-6	TRBJ2-1	.	TGTGCCACCTTACAGGGCAAATATAACGGTGAGCAGTTCTTC	CATLQGKYNGEQFF
.	TRBV7-9	TRBJ1-6	.	TGTGCCAGCAGCATACAGGGAAGATTCCCCTATAATTCACCCCTCCACTTT	CASSIQGRFPYNSPLHF
.	TRBV19	TRBJ1-3	.	TGTGCCAGTACCACGGGTCTACAGGCTGGAAACACCATATATTTT	CASTTGLQAGNTIYF
.	TRBV18	TRBJ1-5	once	TGTGCCAGCTCACGGGGGGGCGGGGGAAACAATCAGCCCCAGCATTTT	CASSRGGGGNNQPQHF
.	TRBV12-3/TRBV12-4	TRBJ1-5	.	TGTGCCAGCAGTTTATCGGGGGGTCAGCCCCAGCATTTT	CASSLSGGQPQHF
.	TRBV5-8	TRBJ1-4	.	TGTGCCAGCAGCCCGTCCGTCAGGAAACTGTTTTTT	CASSPSVRKLFF
.	TRBV5-6	TRBJ1-2	.	TGTGCCAGCAGCTTGTATATGGGTGTCGAGGACTACACCTTC	CASSLYMGVEDYTF
.	TRBV29-1	TRBJ2-4	few	TGCATCCGCCCCTCTAGACCGGACATTCAGTACTTC	CIRPSRPDIQYF
.	TRBV9	TRBJ2-1	once	TGTGCCAGCGCCCGCGGGGGCCTCTCCTACAATGAGCAGTTCTTC	CASARGGLSYNEQFF
TRBD1	TRBV6-5	TRBJ1-1	.	TGTGCCAGCAGTTATAGGGACAGGGGTTTCACTGAAGCTTTCTTT	CASSYRDRGFTEAFF
.	TRBV7-6	TRBJ1-5	.	TGTGCCAGCAGCTTAGGGGGGACTAAATATAGCAATCAGCCCCAGCATTTT	CASSLGGTKYSNQPQHF
TRBD2	TRBV2	TRBJ2-1	.	TGTGCCAGCGGCTTGACTAGCGGGAGAGATGAGCAGTTCTTC	CASGLTSGRDEQFF
TRBD1	TRBV5-6	TRBJ1-2	.	TGTGCCAGCAGCCCTGACCCAAGGGGACAGATAAACTATGGCTACACCTTC	CASSPDPRGQINYGYTF
.	TRBV5-1	TRBJ2-3	.	TGCGCCAGCAGCTTGAGGGTCACGGGGGATACGCAGTATTTT	CASSLRVTGDTQYF
.	TRBV27	TRBJ1-2	.	TGTGCCAGCAGTGCGGTTTCTTACAGGCTTCTCTATGGCTACACCTTC	CASSAVSYRLLYGYTF
.	TRBV3-1/TRBV3-2	TRBJ1-3	.	TGTGCCAGCAGCCAATCAAAAAACACCATATATTTT	CASSQSKNTIYF
.	TRBV28	TRBJ2-1	.	TGTGCCAGCAGTTTTGGACTAACTGAGCAGTTCTTC	CASSFGLTEQFF
.	TRBV15	TRBJ1-2	.	TGTGCCACCAGCAGAGATAGGCTAGGTGGCTACACCTTC	CATSRDRLGGYTF
TRBD1	TRBV7-9	TRBJ1-1	.	TGTGCCAGCAGCTCGGGGACAGGGGGGAGAACTGAAGCTTTCTTT	CASSSGTGGRTEAFF
.	TRBV3-1/TRBV3-2	TRBJ2-1	.	TGTGCCAGCAGCCAAGGACAGAGCTTTAATGAGCAGTTCTTC	CASSQGQSFNEQFF
TRBD2	TRBV19	TRBJ2-1	.	TGTGCCAGTAGTATTCAGCGGGGGAATGAGCAGTTCTTC	CASSIQRGNEQFF
TRBD2	TRBV4-2	TRBJ2-3	.	TGTGCCAGCAGCCAACGGCGGGAGGAAGGCACAGATACGCAGTATTTT	CASSQRREEGTDTQYF
.	TRBV21-1	TRBJ1-3	.	.	CASSPPGWASGNTIYF